This TCR beta chain was captured by sequencing in a study of blood T cell repertoires in COVID-19. About the research overall: COVID-19 samples collected from the United States, Italy and Spain covered acute and convalescent phases. From T cells, B-cell-depleted T cells, or PBMCs came the material, which was cDNA or gDNA.

Original processing methods: Amplification with reference gene primers provided the estimates of nucleated cell counts. This table comes from immunoSEQ multiplex PCR, and its TCRdb copy is limited to in-frame clones, with some not included. Clonal size and the V and J genes are those of that table, whereas D and trimming came from the DNA. Of about 110,000 clones listed, about 91% are singletons. Trimming shortened V by 1 base and J by 5 bases, and 9 bases separated the two germline ends. CDR1 and CDR2 (germline): MRHNA, SNTAGT. This CDR3 comprises 14 residues. Sequenced: peripheral blood. V and J are TRBV6-4 and TRBJ1-5; D ambiguous. The receptor comes from a man in his forties or fifties with active or convalescent COVID-19. In nucleotides, the CDR3 is TGTGCCAGCAGTGACTGCGGGAGGCATCAGCCCCAGCATTTT. Protein: CASSDCGRHQPQHF.